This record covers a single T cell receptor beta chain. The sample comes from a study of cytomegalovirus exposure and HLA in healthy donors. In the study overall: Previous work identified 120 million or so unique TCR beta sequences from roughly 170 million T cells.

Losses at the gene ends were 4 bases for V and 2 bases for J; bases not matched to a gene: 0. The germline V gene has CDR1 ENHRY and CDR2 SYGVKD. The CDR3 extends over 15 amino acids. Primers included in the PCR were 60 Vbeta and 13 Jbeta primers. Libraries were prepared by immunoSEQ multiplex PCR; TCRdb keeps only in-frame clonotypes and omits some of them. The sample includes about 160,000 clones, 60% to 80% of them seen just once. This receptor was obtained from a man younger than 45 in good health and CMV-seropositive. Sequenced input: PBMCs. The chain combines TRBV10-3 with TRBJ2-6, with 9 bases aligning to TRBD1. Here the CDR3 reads CAISGDRAGANVLTF. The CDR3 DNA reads TGTGCCATCAGTGGGGACAGGGCTGGGGCCAACGTCCTGACTTTC.